This T cell receptor beta chain was captured in a study of blood T cell repertoires in COVID-19 (dated by TCRdb to between 2020 and 2021). In the study overall: The collaborator samples originated in the United States, Italy and Spain and spanned the acute and convalescent phases of COVID-19. The prospective study material was composed of cDNA or gDNA derived from T cells, B-cell-depleted T cells, or PBMCs. The dataset comprised deeply sampled blood TCRbeta repertoires from subjects exposed to, actively infected with, or recovered from COVID-19. The repertoires were released in a freely available public database meant as a resource for research on the immune response to SARS-CoV-2. Samples were obtained from the ongoing ImmuneRACE study (first 160 participants) and from approximately 1,200 subjects provided by 6 global collaborators. Sample metadata almost always included a de-identified subject ID, COVID-19 status, age in years and sex. Where available, HLA class I and class II types were taken from metadata supplied by the sample provider and were not determined by assay-based typing.

Concerning this clone itself: The antigen it recognizes is unknown. One base away there is no much larger clone; base qualities are not given.

Overall study results and their limits: The amount of clinical and demographic metadata varied by source and participant and was provided uncurated.

Between the V and J ends, shortened by 7 bases and 3 bases respectively, the junction contains 12 bases. The CDR3 holds 13 amino acids from the cysteine to the phenylalanine. Of all the DNA, just the CDR3 is kept, 39 bases in frame from base 1. CDR1 is given as MDHEN and CDR2 as SYDVKM, both from the germline V gene. Each collaborating institution followed its own protocols to collect whole blood in K2EDTA tubes. For TCRbeta analysis, collaborator samples were shipped as frozen whole blood, as isolated PBMCs, or as DNA extracted from either sample type. TCRbeta CDR3 regions were amplified from genomic DNA using the immunoSEQ Assay, a bias-controlled multiplex PCR. The study's own analysis went as follows. The number of nucleated cells in each sample was estimated by amplification of reference gene primers within the assay. Sequence reads were collapsed and filtered to measure the absolute abundance of every unique TCRbeta CDR3 rearrangement. For each sample, productive Simpson clonality was calculated as the square root of Simpson's diversity index across productive rearrangements. Here the immuneACCESS table is served through TCRdb, limited to in-frame sequences with V and J called. Missing clones are a known gap in these copies; in checked studies unresolved V genes cover under half, and the rest lacks a known reason. That table is the source of V, J and clone size, and D and trimming were worked out from the DNA. In this sample the table shows 150,000 to 200,000 clones, approximately 82% of which occur a single time. The ten top clones hold roughly 6.9% of the sample.

Sequencing used peripheral blood. The receptor was isolated from a human donor with acute or convalescent COVID-19. The donor label of this sample is uncertain. The chain links TRBV28 with TRBJ1-2; the D gene is perhaps TRBD1, on 5 matching bases. The CDR3 protein: CASNTGRYYGYTF. The DNA is as follows: TGTGCCAGCAACACAGGACGCTACTATGGCTACACCTTC.